The 14 T cell receptor beta chains presented below share a single source sample, sequenced in a study of cytomegalovirus exposure and HLA in healthy donors. The PCR contained 60 Vbeta and 13 Jbeta primers. Profiled with immunoSEQ multiplex PCR; TCRdb holds only in-frame clones, not every one. Of under 90,000 clones detected, 75% appear once; the ten largest clones hold 2% to 2.5%. The sequencing input was PBMCs. The receptors stem from a man in his forties or fifties in good health and CMV-seronegative.

This clone was detected only a few times. V usage is TRBV7-9 and J usage is TRBJ1-1; no definite D call. This CDR3 region has 15 residues. Germline CDR1 SEHNR, CDR2 FQNEAQ (reference sequence). V was shortened by 3 bases and J by 1 base, with 12 bases between the two germline ends. Written as DNA, the CDR3 is TGTGCCAGCAGCTTGAAGTCAACGGGGAACACTGAAGCTTTCTTT. Amino acids: CASSLKSTGNTEAFF.

The chain recombines TRBV4-1 with TRBJ1-5, with 8 bases lining up with TRBD1. The CDR3 totals 18 residues. Germline-derived CDR1 and CDR2 are MGHRA and YSYEKL. The V and J ends lost 3 bases and 1 base, in that order; junction bases with no gene match: 11. The CDR3 here is CASSHVGQGKRSNQPQHF. DNA of the CDR3: TGCGCCAGCAGCCACGTCGGACAGGGAAAAAGAAGCAATCAGCCCCAGCATTTT.

V gene TRBV4-2 combines with J gene TRBJ1-3, with D uncertain. Trimming shortened V by 1 base and J by 4 bases, and 11 bases separated the two germline ends. The germline gives CDR1 LGHNA, CDR2 YNFKEQ. The CDR3 length is 15 residues. The CDR3 loop is CASSQAGLTGNTIYF. For the CDR3, the DNA is TGTGCCAGCAGCCAAGCGGGGTTGACGGGAAACACCATATATTTT.

The chain couples TRBV4-2 to TRBJ1-4; D might be TRBD1 (5 bases). V was cut by 0 bases and J by 13 bases, with 18 bases left in between. Germline V CDR1 and CDR2: LGHNA, YNFKEQ. The CDR3 covers 15 residues. CDR3 region: CASSQEVQGSAGLFF. The CDR3 nucleotides are TGTGCCAGCAGCCAAGAAGTTCAGGGTAGTGCAGGACTGTTTTTT.

The chain has TRBV2 and TRBJ1-2; the D is unclear. This CDR3 region has 12 residues. Germline V gene lookup returns CDR1 SNHLY and CDR2 FYNNEI. Trimming pared 3 bases from V and 13 bases from J, leaving 15 bases between. The CDR3, as DNA: TGTGCCAGCAGTGATGAGGCCGAGCTGACCACCTTC. As protein: CASSDEAELTTF.

The gene calls are TRBV13 and TRBJ1-1; D not resolved. In germline, CDR1 is PRHDT, CDR2 FYEKMQ (reference sequence). V lost 2 bases, J lost 5 bases, and 6 bases lay in between. The CDR3 spans 12 residues. The CDR3 is CASSLRRTEAFF. The CDR3 DNA follows: TGTGCCAGCAGCTTAAGGCGGACTGAAGCTTTCTTT.

The rearrangement uses TRBV6-1 and TRBJ2-4; 7 nucleotides line up with TRBD1. J was trimmed by 2 bases and V by 2 bases; bases with no gene match: 9. The CDR3 is 17 residues long. Germline CDR1 is MNHNS and CDR2 is SASEGT. CDR3 nucleotide sequence: TGTGCCAGCAGTGAAAGGGGGCCGAGGGAGACCAAAAACATTCAGTACTTC. Its protein is CASSERGPRETKNIQYF.

The chain joins TRBV28 to TRBJ2-7; 7 nucleotides align to TRBD1. J was trimmed by 7 bases and V by 3 bases; bases with no gene match: 9. In germline, CDR1 is MDHEN, CDR2 SYDVKM. The CDR3 has 14 amino acids. CDR3 coding DNA: TGTGCCAGCAGTTTCTCGGACAGGCAAGGGGAGCAGTACTTC. It encodes CASSFSDRQGEQYF.

This chain uses TRBV5-4 with TRBJ2-5; 8 positions agree with TRBD1. Trimming took 4 bases from V and 3 from J; bases not matched to a gene: 8. This CDR3 has 15 residues. Germline CDR1 is SGHNT and CDR2 is YYREEE (reference sequence). CDR3 nucleotides: TGTGCCAGCAGCCGGACAGGGCCAGGGGAAGAGACCCAGTACTTC. The encoded protein is CASSRTGPGEETQYF.

This clone showed up just once. This chain connects TRBV28 to TRBJ1-1; D gene ambiguous. The CDR3 length is 13 residues. Trimming pared 2 bases from V and 3 bases from J, leaving 7 bases between. The germline CDR1 and CDR2 sequences are MDHEN and SYDVKM. Here the CDR3 DNA reads TGTGCCAGCAGTTTAAAGGCGGACACTGAAGCTTTCTTT. It encodes CASSLKADTEAFF.

About this clone: This CDR3 is also generated by other DNA sequences in the sample. The chain carries TRBV28 and TRBJ1-1; D is undetermined. V lost 1 base and J 7 bases, leaving 4 bases between the germline ends. This CDR3 is built from 11 residues. Per germline, CDR1 MDHEN and CDR2 SYDVKM. The CDR3 protein is CASSLYSEAFF. In nucleotides, the CDR3 is TGTGCCAGCAGTTTATATAGTGAAGCTTTCTTT.

This clone was seen once. The chain is built from TRBV6-1 and TRBJ1-5, with TRBD1 matching 9 bases. Germline V gene sequence: CDR1 MNHNS, CDR2 SASEGT. CDR3 length equals 16 residues. V lost 4 bases and J lost 0; bases outside the gene matches: 4. CDR3 in amino acids: CASSVTGGSSNQPQHF. In DNA, the CDR3 is TGTGCCAGCAGTGTTACAGGGGGCAGTAGCAATCAGCCCCAGCATTTT.

J is TRBJ2-7 and V is TRBV5-1, with 8 bases that match TRBD2. The CDR3 is 15 amino acids. The germline V gene encodes CDR1 SGHRS and CDR2 YFSETQ. The junction had 8 bases not matched to a gene; V was cut back by 0 bases and J by 6 bases. The DNA for the CDR3 is TGCGCCAGCAGCTTGGAGACGGGAGGGCCTTCCGAGCAGTACTTC. Translated: CASSLETGGPSEQYF.

This rearrangement joins TRBV4-1 to TRBJ2-1; D gene ambiguous. V was pared by 2 bases and J by 9 bases, with 5 bases between. The CDR3 has 11 residues. Germline lookup yields CDR1 MGHRA and CDR2 YSYEKL. The CDR3 loop reads CASSQSVEQFF. Written as DNA, the CDR3 is TGCGCCAGCAGCCAAAGCGTTGAGCAGTTCTTC.